Shown below are 31 T cell receptor beta chains from a single sample sequenced in a study of T cell clonality in common variable immunodeficiency. TCRdb's copy holds only in-frame clones and misses some; the assay was immunoSEQ multiplex PCR. Singletons are absent from the sample, which has some 43,000 clones. The sample comprised peripheral blood mononuclear cells. The receptors stem from a person between 18 and 69 years old in good health.

This clone was observed at least ten times. The CDR3 extends 3 residues past the end of the read, so its final part is completed from the germline J gene. The genes are TRBV5-1 and TRBJ2-7; TRBD1 agrees at 10 bases. With 5 bases clipped from V and 2 bases from J, the junction kept 4 bases outside the gene matches. The CDR3 is made up of 14 amino acids. Germline V gene lookup returns CDR1 SGHRS and CDR2 YFSETQ. The sequenced part of the CDR3 DNA is TGCGCCAGCAGGCAAGGACAGGGGGCCTACGAG. It specifies CASRQGQGAYE. The whole CDR3 sequence reads CASRQGQGAYEQYF.

This clone was picked up many times. The sequence runs out 3 residues before the end of the CDR3; the remainder is reconstructed from the germline J gene. The chain combines TRBV6-2 or TRBV6-3 with TRBJ1-2; D not certain. The CDR3 length is 12 residues. Germline V gene data show CDR1 as MNHEY and CDR2 as SVGEGT. This CDR3 is CASSTGVAGYTF. The DNA read from the CDR3 is TGTGCCAGCTCTACGGGTGTGGCGGGC.

Sample share makes this clone medium-sized (0.01 to 0.1%). Read data end 3 residues before the CDR3 end; the end is taken from the germline J gene. V and J are TRBV7-2 and TRBJ1-2, with D tentatively TRBD1 (6 bases). Trimming removed 3 bases from V and 6 bases from J, with 8 bases in between. Germline CDR1 and CDR2: SGHTA and FQGNSA. CDR3 size: 12 residues. Incomplete CDR3 DNA: TGTGCCAGCAGCTTTACAGGGAATGGC. It specifies CASSFTGNG. The entire CDR3 reads CASSFTGNGYTF.

This clone was recorded many times. The read stops 3 residues short of the end of the CDR3; the missing end is completed from the germline J gene. The chain carries TRBV30 and TRBJ1-1, with D possibly TRBD1 on 6 matching bases. CDR1 is GTSNPN and CDR2 is SVGIG in the germline V gene (reference sequence). The CDR3 has 14 amino acids. The CDR3 DNA, read in part, is TGTGCCTGGAGCCCCTATTCGGACAGTCAGAAA. Translating gives CAWSPYSDSQK. The entire CDR3 sequence reads CAWSPYSDSQKAFF.

This clone was counted at least ten times. One end of the junction varies from germline; a read error may be responsible. Coverage ceases 3 residues before the CDR3 finishes, and the germline J gene fills in the end. V is TRBV5-1 and J is TRBJ2-1; no reliable D call. Germline CDR1 is SGHRS and CDR2 is YFSETQ. This CDR3 is built from 15 residues. CDR3 DNA, as far as it was read: TGCGCCAGCAGGTTGGGCTTGGCCTCCTACAATGAG. This gives the protein CASRLGLASYNE. The CDR3 in its entirety is CASRLGLASYNEQFF. Variable domain in full (rest from reference TRBV5-1 and TRBJ2-1): KAGVTQTPRYLIKTRGQQVTLSCSPISGHRSVSWYQQTPGQGLQFLFEYFSETQRNKGNFPGRFSGRQFSNSRSEMNVSTLELGDSALYLCASRLGLASYNEQFFGPGTRLTVL.

This clone was counted many times. The read gets to within 3 residues of the CDR3 end, and the germline J gene fills in the rest. The chain recombines TRBV30 with TRBJ2-4, with D maybe TRBD1 (5 bases). Germline assignment: CDR1 GTSNPN and CDR2 SVGIG (reference sequence). V gave up 1 base and J gave up 1 base, with 11 bases separating them. The CDR3 contains 15 residues. The CDR3 sequence: CAWSADSLAKNIQYF. CDR3 bases read: TGTGCCTGGAGTGCCGACAGCCTGGCCAAAAACATT.

This clone occurred many times. The CDR3 is cut off 3 residues early in the read; its end comes from the germline J gene. This chain uses TRBV10-3 with TRBJ1-2, with a weak D call TRBD1 (6 bases). The CDR3 has 12 residues. V gave up 6 bases and J gave up 5 bases, with 10 bases separating them. In germline, CDR1 is ENHRY, CDR2 SYGVKD. Partial CDR3 DNA: TGTGCCATCAGCCTACAGGGTTATGGC. Protein: CAISLQGYG. The whole CDR3 reads CAISLQGYGYTF.

Ten or more counts support this clone. The read stops 3 residues short of the end of the CDR3; the missing end is completed from the germline J gene. The V and J genes are TRBV7-9 and TRBJ1-2; D unresolved. The germline CDR1 and CDR2 sequences are SEHNR and FQNEAQ (reference sequence). The CDR3 extends over 12 amino acids. CDR3 residues: CASSLPSVGYTF. The sequenced CDR3 bases are TGTGCCAGCAGCTTACCCTCTGTGGGC.

This clone was observed at least ten times. The read gets to within 3 residues of the CDR3 end, and the germline J gene fills in the rest. This sequence joins TRBV19 and TRBJ1-1; D possibly corresponds to TRBD1 (5 bases). CDR3 length equals 14 residues. Trimming stripped 7 bases from V and 1 base from J, with 13 bases between. Germline-derived CDR1 and CDR2 are LNHDA and SQIVND (reference sequence). CDR3 sequence: CASTKGPSNTEAFF. The CDR3 bases that were read are TGTGCCAGTACCAAGGGGCCCTCGAACACTGAA.

At least ten counts were recorded for this clone. Incomplete CDR3 DNA: TGTGCCAGCAGCTCCACGGACAGGGAGAGGGGC. This translates into CASSSTDRERG. In full, the CDR3 is CASSSTDRERGYTF. V is TRBV7-9 and J is TRBJ1-2; the match to TRBD1 covers 8 bases. The read terminates 3 residues ahead of where the CDR3 ends, so the germline J gene completes it. Germline V gene sequence: CDR1 SEHNR, CDR2 FQNEAQ (reference sequence). The CDR3 has 14 residues.

This clone was seen at least ten times. The read falls 3 residues short of the CDR3 end, and the missing part is taken from the germline J gene. This sequence joins TRBV10-3 and TRBJ1-2, with D tentatively TRBD1 (5 bases). This CDR3 is built from 13 residues. V lost 2 bases and J 6 bases, leaving 10 bases between the germline ends. Germline assignment: CDR1 ENHRY and CDR2 SYGVKD. The CDR3 bases that were read are TGTGCCATCAGTGAGCGGGGGACTGATGGC. Protein sequence: CAISERGTDG. Given in full, the CDR3 is CAISERGTDGYTF.

In this sample, this clone turned up many times. The read finishes 3 residues shy of the CDR3 end, and the germline J gene is used to complete it. The rearrangement joins TRBV5-1 to TRBJ1-4; 9 nucleotides align to TRBD1. V lost 4 bases and J lost 4; bases outside the gene matches: 11. This CDR3 spans 17 amino acids. Germline V gene lookup returns CDR1 SGHRS and CDR2 YFSETQ. CDR3 region: CASSETGTGFLNEKLFF. The CDR3 DNA, read in part, is TGCGCCAGCAGCGAAACCGGGACAGGGTTCCTTAATGAAAAA.

Many counts were recorded for this clone. The read comes to an end 3 residues before the CDR3 does, leaving the germline J gene to fill in the end. The chain uses TRBV20-1 and TRBJ2-3; 9 positions match TRBD2. V shed 2 bases, J shed 3 bases, and the junction held 6 bases outside the gene matches. The germline V gene encodes CDR1 DFQATT and CDR2 SNEGSKA (reference sequence). This CDR3 contains 15 residues. The sequenced part of the CDR3 DNA is TGCAGTGCTAGAAAGGCTAGCGGGGTAACAGATACG. It yields the protein CSARKASGVTDT. The entire CDR3 sequence reads CSARKASGVTDTQYF.

This clone was seen repeatedly, ten times or more. The read ends 3 residues shy of where the CDR3 ends; the end is completed using the germline J gene. The chain recombines TRBV19 with TRBJ2-3; no clear D gene. CDR1 and CDR2 from the germline V gene are LNHDA and SQIVND (reference sequence). Trimming took off 5 bases at V and 1 base at J, with 4 bases between the two ends. This CDR3 contains 12 residues. The chain's CDR3 is CASSHGTDTQYF. CDR3 bases read: TGTGCCAGTAGTCATGGCACAGATACG.

This clone showed up just a few times. The CDR3 extends 3 residues past the end of the read, so its final part is completed from the germline J gene. This chain connects TRBV10-2 to TRBJ1-5; D remains unclear. V lost 4 bases to trimming and J lost 1 base, with 8 bases between them. The CDR3 spans 14 residues. CDR1 WSHSY and CDR2 SAAADI come from the germline V gene. CDR3 in amino acids: CASSATESNQPQHF. Partial CDR3 DNA: TGCGCCAGCAGTGCAACAGAGAGCAATCAGCCC.

This clone was detected many times. CDR3 DNA, as far as it was read: TGTGCCAGCTCACCGACAGGGACTTCGAACACTGAA. This sequence encodes CASSPTGTSNTE. From start to end, the CDR3 is CASSPTGTSNTEAFF. The chain recombines TRBV18 with TRBJ1-1, with 7 bases matching TRBD1. The read falls 3 residues short of the CDR3 end, and the missing part is taken from the germline J gene. With 3 bases clipped from V and 1 base from J, the junction kept 5 bases outside the gene matches. Germline V CDR1 and CDR2: KGHSH, LQKENI. The CDR3 totals 15 residues.

This clone was counted at least ten times. From the germline J gene comes the end of the CDR3, since the read stops 3 residues before it. The genes are TRBV7-9 and TRBJ1-2, with D perhaps TRBD1 (5 bases). Germline CDR1 reads SEHNR; CDR2 reads FQNEAQ (reference sequence). The CDR3 runs 14 residues. The CDR3: CASSLVFGGDDYTF. Incomplete CDR3 DNA: TGTGCCAGCAGCTTAGTCTTCGGAGGGGATGAC.

This clone has at least ten counts. The sequence runs out 3 residues before the end of the CDR3; the remainder is reconstructed from the germline J gene. The V gene is TRBV19, the J gene TRBJ1-1, with a tentative D call TRBD1 (5 bases). CDR1 is LNHDA and CDR2 is SQIVND in the germline V gene (reference sequence). The CDR3 has 14 amino acids. The V end was cut by 2 bases, the J end by 4 bases, with 11 bases between. The CDR3 DNA, read in part, is TGTGCCAGTAGTATAAAAGGGGCAGGCACTGAA. Protein product: CASSIKGAGTE. The CDR3 in its entirety is CASSIKGAGTEAFF.

Worth noting for this clone: This may be a read error, as it is one base from a much larger clone. The DNA ends 3 residues before the CDR3 does, and the rest of the CDR3 is filled in from the germline J gene. Other nucleotide sequences in the sample specify the same CDR3. J is TRBJ2-3 and V is TRBV18, with 10 bases lining up with TRBD2. CDR3 length equals 16 residues. Germline values: CDR1 KGHSH, CDR2 LQKENI. CDR3 in amino acids: CASSPSGRALTDTQYF. The part of the CDR3 DNA that was read is TGCGCCAGCTCTCCCAGCGGGAGGGCCTTGACAGATACG.

This clone occurred many times. Read data end 3 residues before the CDR3 end; the end is taken from the germline J gene. The chain carries TRBV20-1 and TRBJ1-1; D not certain. Germline CDR1 and CDR2: DFQATT and SNEGSKA (reference sequence). The CDR3 length is 15 residues. V gave up 0 bases and J gave up 0 bases, with 11 bases separating them. The CDR3 DNA, read in part, is TGCAGTGCTAGAGATCGGGTGACTATGAACACTGAA. It specifies CSARDRVTMNTE. In full, the CDR3 reads CSARDRVTMNTEAFF.

Many counts were recorded for this clone. The DNA read from the CDR3 is TGCAGCGTTGAAGATCGGGGTCGACAGGTAGATGGC. Amino acids: CSVEDRGRQVDG. The entire CDR3 protein is CSVEDRGRQVDGYTF. The chain joins TRBV29-1 to TRBJ1-2; D perhaps matches TRBD1 (6 bases). With the read ending 3 residues before the CDR3 end, the germline J gene is used to fill in that end. The V and J ends lost 0 bases and 6 bases respectively, with 17 bases between them. The length of the CDR3 is 15 residues. Germline values: CDR1 SQVTM, CDR2 ANQGSEA.

This clone was counted many times. The read comes to an end 3 residues before the CDR3 does, leaving the germline J gene to fill in the end. J is TRBJ2-3 and V is TRBV4-1; tentatively, D is TRBD2 (7 bases). V was trimmed by 4 bases and J by 4 bases, leaving 18 bases between them. The CDR3 has 16 amino acids. The germline gives CDR1 MGHRA, CDR2 YSYEKL. The CDR3 bases that were read are TGCGCCAGCAGCCCTACACCCGGGGGGCCCCCAGATACG. It translates to CASSPTPGGPPDT. The CDR3 as a whole reads CASSPTPGGPPDTQYF.

Many counts were recorded for this clone. Read sequence stops 3 residues before the CDR3 end, and the germline J gene provides the missing end. This sequence joins TRBV29-1 and TRBJ1-1; D is unclear. The CDR3 runs 12 residues. V was pared by 7 bases and J by 5 bases, with 14 bases between. Germline V gene data show CDR1 as SQVTM and CDR2 as ANQGSEA. The CDR3 is CSATIDGTEAFF. CDR3 DNA (partial): TGCAGCGCCACCATTGACGGGACTGAA. The full variable domain, rest sourced from reference TRBV29-1 and TRBJ1-1, is SAVISQKPSRDICQRGTSLTIQCQVDSQVTMMFWYRQQPGQSLTLIATANQGSEATYESGFVIDKFPISRPNLTFSTLTVSNMSPEDSSIYLCSATIDGTEAFFGQGTRLTVV.

In its sample, this clone was seen a few times. Read coverage stops 3 residues before the CDR3 terminus; the germline J gene supplies the remainder. The chain recombines TRBV18 with TRBJ2-2; 7 bases match TRBD1. The CDR3 is made up of 18 amino acids. CDR1 is KGHSH and CDR2 is LQKENI in the germline V gene. The CDR3 spells CASSPQGQGVSGANVLFF. Partial CDR3 DNA: TGTGCCAGCTCACCACAAGGGCAGGGGGTATCTGGGGCCAACGTG.

This clone was seen many times. The read terminates 3 residues before the CDR3 end, so the remaining end is supplied by the germline J gene. This rearrangement joins TRBV13 to TRBJ2-1; no firm D call. V was pared by 0 bases and J by 2 bases, with 11 bases between. Germline-derived CDR1 and CDR2 are PRHDT and FYEKMQ (reference sequence). CDR3 size: 16 residues. Partial CDR3 DNA: TGTGCCAGCAGCTTAGGTTACCTACCTCCCTACAATGAG. It yields the protein CASSLGYLPPYNE. Given in full, the CDR3 is CASSLGYLPPYNEQFF.

A remark on this clone: From the germline J gene comes the end of the CDR3, since the read stops 3 residues before it. The chain links TRBV10-3 to TRBJ2-5, with D perhaps matching TRBD2 (7 bases). V lost 6 bases to trimming and J lost 5 bases, with 22 bases between them. Per the germline V gene, CDR1 is ENHRY and CDR2 is SYGVKD. The CDR3 is 16 residues long. The sequenced CDR3 bases are TGTGCCATCAGCGAGGGGGAACGGGGGGATTTGGAGACC. It encodes CAISEGERGDLET. In full, the CDR3 is CAISEGERGDLETQYF.

There are many counts of this clone. Read sequence stops 3 residues before the CDR3 end, and the germline J gene provides the missing end. The V gene is TRBV5-1, the J gene TRBJ2-1; 7 bases fit TRBD2. V shed 1 base and J 9 bases; nucleotides not matched to a gene: 10. The germline V gene has CDR1 SGHRS and CDR2 YFSETQ. This CDR3 has 15 residues. The covered CDR3 bases are TGCGCCAGCAGCTTGAACGCGGGAGTTAGTGGTGAG. Translated, it gives CASSLNAGVSGE. The CDR3, in full, reads CASSLNAGVSGEQFF.

This clone appeared many times. The read ends 3 residues before the CDR3 terminus; that terminus is restored from the germline J gene. This sequence joins TRBV4-1 and TRBJ2-3; D gene unclear. The CDR3 is 15 amino acids. The germline V gene encodes CDR1 MGHRA and CDR2 YSYEKL. Trimming took off 2 bases at V and 0 bases at J, with 9 bases between the two ends. The CDR3 bases that were read are TGCGCCAGCAGCCAACATATTCAGAGCACAGATACG. Translated, it gives CASSQHIQSTDT. The entire CDR3 protein is CASSQHIQSTDTQYF.

The sample holds many counts of this clone. The CDR3 goes on 3 residues after the read ends, and that part is filled in from the germline J gene. This chain joins TRBV11-2 and TRBJ1-2; D is uncertain. The CDR3 has 14 residues. In germline, CDR1 is SGHAT, CDR2 FQNNGV. Trimming removed 5 bases at V and 2 bases at J, with 12 bases between. This chain's CDR3 is CASSAAAPNYGYTF. CDR3 DNA (partial): TGTGCCAGCAGCGCGGCGGCACCCAACTATGGC.

This clone was found many times. From the germline J gene comes the end of the CDR3, since the read stops 3 residues before it. The rearrangement uses TRBV5-1 and TRBJ1-2; D is possibly TRBD1 (6 bases). V lost 1 base and J 7 bases, leaving 11 bases between the germline ends. CDR1 is SGHRS and CDR2 is YFSETQ in the germline V gene. The CDR3 contains 13 residues. The sequenced CDR3 bases are TGCGCCAGCAGCTTGAAAACAGGGAGTGGC. Protein sequence: CASSLKTGSG. The whole CDR3 region reads CASSLKTGSGYTF.

The CDR3 is CAISWGPVDEQYF. The DNA read from the CDR3 is TGTGCCATCAGCTGGGGCCCCGTAGACGAG. The gene calls are TRBV10-3 and TRBJ2-7, with a weak D call TRBD1 (5 bases). The CDR3 goes on 3 residues after the read ends, and that part is filled in from the germline J gene. The germline V gene encodes CDR1 ENHRY and CDR2 SYGVKD. Trimming left V 6 bases short and J 5 bases short, with 14 bases between. This CDR3 spans 13 amino acids.